This T cell receptor beta chain was recovered during a study of T cells after posttransplantation cyclophosphamide. Findings and caveats of the study: Recipient CMV seropositivity and CMV reactivation strongly tracked TRB clonality. Tissue-infiltrating T cells from skin or gut overlapped little with blood T cells. Later blood repertoires were often dominated by clones from the donor CD8+ memory compartment.

Treatment was busulfan-fludarabine conditioning, a marrow graft, and cyclophosphamide on days +3 and +4. Libraries were prepared by immunoSEQ multiplex PCR; TCRdb keeps only in-frame clonotypes and omits some of them. The sample yields about 14,000 clones, without any singletons. Comments on this clone: Its antigen is as yet unknown. Other DNA sequences within the sample encode an identical CDR3.

CDR1 is SGDLS, CDR2 YYNGEE, per germline. Between the trimmed V and J ends, which lost 8 bases and 2 bases, there was a span of 20 bases. The CDR3 length is 15 residues. The rearrangement uses TRBV9 and TRBJ2-7, with a weak D call TRBD1 (6 bases). The receptor was derived from a female patient between 40 and 50 years old who received an allogeneic stem cell transplant from a related donor, was CMV-positive, and had no GVHD. The T cells may come from the graft donor. The specimen comprised PBMCs, sampled more than 1,000 days after allogeneic stem cell transplant with posttransplant cyclophosphamide. The CDR3 DNA reads as TGTGCCAGTTTTTTCGGGCAGGGGACGGCCTACGAGCAGTACTTC. Translating it yields CASFFGQGTAYEQYF.